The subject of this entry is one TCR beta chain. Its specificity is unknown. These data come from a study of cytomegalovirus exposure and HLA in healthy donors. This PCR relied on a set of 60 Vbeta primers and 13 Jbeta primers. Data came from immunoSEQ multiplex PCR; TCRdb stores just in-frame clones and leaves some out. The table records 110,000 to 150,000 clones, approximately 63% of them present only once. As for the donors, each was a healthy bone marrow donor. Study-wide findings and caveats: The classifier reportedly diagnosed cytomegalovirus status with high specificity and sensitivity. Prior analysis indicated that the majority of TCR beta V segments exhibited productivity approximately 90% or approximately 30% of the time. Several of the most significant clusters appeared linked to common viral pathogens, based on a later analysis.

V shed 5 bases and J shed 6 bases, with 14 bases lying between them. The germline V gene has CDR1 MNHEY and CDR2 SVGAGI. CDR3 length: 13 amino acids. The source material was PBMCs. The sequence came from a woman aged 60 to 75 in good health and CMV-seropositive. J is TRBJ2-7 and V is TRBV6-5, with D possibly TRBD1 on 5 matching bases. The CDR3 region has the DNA TGTGCCAGCAGTCCGACAGACTCCCGCGAGCAGTACTTC. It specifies CASSPTDSREQYF.